These T cell receptor beta chains were read from a single sample in a study of T cell responses to AZD1222 COVID-19 vaccine. Generated by immunoSEQ multiplex PCR, the TCRdb table keeps only in-frame clones and is missing some. The table has over 120,000 clones, 80% to 95% seen once. The sample here was peripheral blood, taken 28 days after the second AZD1222 dose. The receptors derive from an adult who received the AZD1222 COVID-19 vaccine. Each CDR3 is given with its conserved first and last residue. The D gene is left open where the match is weak. Not all rows give a size; the values are once, few, many and, for expanded clones, a class.

TRBV4-3	NA	17	TRBJ1-6	NA	TGCGCCAGCAGCCAAGATTCAGGACCTTCCTATAATTCACCCCTCCACTTT	CASSQDSGPSYNSPLHF
TRBV28	NA	19	TRBJ1-2	NA	TGTGCCAGCAGTTACATAAAGGGAAGTTCAGAGCTTCTAAACGTTGGCTACACCTTC	CASSYIKGSSELLNVGYTF
TRBV5-1	TRBD1	16	TRBJ1-2	NA	TGCGCCAGCAGCTTGCTCGTGACAGGGCTTAACTATGGCTACACCTTC	CASSLLVTGLNYGYTF
TRBV7-2	TRBD2	15	TRBJ2-5	NA	TGTGCCAGCAGCTTAAATAGCGGGGGACAAGAGACCCAGTACTTC	CASSLNSGGQETQYF
TRBV28	NA	15	TRBJ2-1	NA	TGTGCCAGCAGTCTCGCCGGGAATTCCTACAATGAGCAGTTCTTC	CASSLAGNSYNEQFF
TRBV20-1	NA	15	TRBJ1-2	NA	TGCAGTGCTAGTTCGTCCGGACAGAGTAACTATGGCTACACCTTC	CSASSSGQSNYGYTF
TRBV5-5	NA	17	TRBJ2-1	NA	TGTGCCAGCAGCTTGTTTATTAGCGGCACACTCGGCAATGAGCAGTTCTTC	CASSLFISGTLGNEQFF
TRBV30	TRBD1	15	TRBJ1-5	NA	TGTGCCTGGAGTGCCGGGACAGGGGGCCGTCAGCCCCAGCATTTT	CAWSAGTGGRQPQHF
TRBV28	TRBD2	16	TRBJ2-1	NA	TGTGCCAGCAGGCCAGGGGGACTAGCGGGATTCAATGAGCAGTTCTTC	CASRPGGLAGFNEQFF
TRBV6-5	NA	15	TRBJ2-3	once	TGTGCCAACCAAGAAAGGGGGGTCGGCACAGATACGCAGTATTTT	CANQERGVGTDTQYF
TRBV19	TRBD2	16	TRBJ2-5	NA	TGTGCCAGTAGTGCAACTAGCGGGAGGGATGTGGAGACCCAGTACTTC	CASSATSGRDVETQYF
TRBV5-6	NA	14	TRBJ1-2	NA	TGTGCCAGCAGCTTGGACTCAACTAACTATGGCTACACCTTC	CASSLDSTNYGYTF
TRBV5-1	TRBD2	17	TRBJ2-3	NA	TGCGCCAGCAGCCTGGGGGCCCTAGCGGGGAATACAGATACGCAGTATTTT	CASSLGALAGNTDTQYF
TRBV5-1	NA	13	TRBJ2-5	NA	TGCGCCAGCAGCTTGGAGGGTCAAGAGACCCAGTACTTC	CASSLEGQETQYF
TRBV10-3	NA	15	TRBJ2-3	NA	TGTGCCATCAGTGAGCCAAATCGGATGACTGGGACGCAGTATTTT	CAISEPNRMTGTQYF
TRBV7-9	NA	12	TRBJ1-1	NA	TGTGCCAGCAGCATGGTCAGTTCTGAAGCTTTCTTT	CASSMVSSEAFF
TRBV3-1/TRBV3-2	NA	15	TRBJ1-5	NA	TGTGCCAGCAGCCAAAGCTTTGCCCCGTTTCAGCCCCAGCATTTT	CASSQSFAPFQPQHF
TRBV19	NA	13	TRBJ2-5	once	TGTGCCAGTAGTAACAGGGTAAGGGAGACCCAGTACTTC	CASSNRVRETQYF
TRBV11-2	NA	12	TRBJ2-7	NA	TGTGCCAGCAGCTTAGAGTCCTACGAGCAGTACTTC	CASSLESYEQYF
TRBV14	NA	15	TRBJ2-1	NA	TGTGCCAGCAGCGCGGGACCCATAACCTACAATGAGCAGTTCTTC	CASSAGPITYNEQFF
TRBV7-2	NA	13	TRBJ2-5	NA	TGTGCCAGCAGCCGGGGGCTACGAGAGACCCAGTACTTC	CASSRGLRETQYF
TRBV13	NA	12	TRBJ1-3	NA	TGTGCCAGCAGCTTAACTGGAAACACCATATATTTT	CASSLTGNTIYF
TRBV10-2	NA	13	TRBJ1-5	NA	TGCGCCAGCAGTAAGGACGGGAATCAGCCCCAGCATTTT	CASSKDGNQPQHF
TRBV13	TRBD1	16	TRBJ1-2	few	TGTGCCAGCAGCTTAGAAAGGGACAGGGTAAACTATGGCTACACCTTC	CASSLERDRVNYGYTF
TRBV5-1	TRBD2	14	TRBJ2-3	NA	TGCGCCAGCAGCCCTAGCGGGAGGGCAGATACGCAGTATTTT	CASSPSGRADTQYF
TRBV5-1	NA	14	TRBJ2-5	once	TGCGCCAGCAGCTCCCAGGGTGGCCAAGAGACCCAGTACTTC	CASSSQGGQETQYF
TRBV5-1	NA	14	TRBJ2-5	NA	TGCGCCAGCAGCTTAGGACGAGAGAAAGAGACCCAGTACTTC	CASSLGREKETQYF
TRBV28	TRBD1	16	TRBJ1-2	NA	TGTGCCAGCAGTTTGGCCGGGACAGGGGGTAGCTATGGCTACACCTTC	CASSLAGTGGSYGYTF
TRBV19	NA	15	TRBJ1-3	NA	TGTGCCACGCACGACAGGCCGAGCTCTGGAAACACCATATATTTT	CATHDRPSSGNTIYF
TRBV6-6	NA	13	TRBJ1-1	NA	TGTGCCAGCAGTTACTCGCCTCCGACTGAAGCTTTCTTT	CASSYSPPTEAFF
TRBV28	NA	12	TRBJ1-2	NA	TGTGCCAGCACCACAGGACCTTATGGCTACACCTTC	CASTTGPYGYTF
TRBV2	NA	14	TRBJ1-1	NA	TGTGCCAGCAGTCGTCAGGCTATGAACACTGAAGCTTTCTTT	CASSRQAMNTEAFF
TRBV29-1	NA	13	TRBJ1-1	NA	TGCAGCGTTGAATCGACAGAGACACTGAAAGCTTTCTTT	CSVESTETLKAFF
TRBV2	TRBD1	15	TRBJ2-3	NA	TGTGCCAGCAGTGATTTGGGACAGGGGACAGATACGCAGTATTTT	CASSDLGQGTDTQYF
TRBV7-9	NA	14	TRBJ1-3	NA	TGTGCCAGCAGGGACGGGAGCTCTGGAAACACCATATATTTT	CASRDGSSGNTIYF
TRBV7-9	NA	12	TRBJ2-5	NA	TGTGCCAGCAGCCCTATGGGGGAGACCCAGTACTTC	CASSPMGETQYF
TRBV24-1	TRBD1	15	TRBJ1-4	NA	TGTGCCACCAGTGATTCTCGACAGGGAGGGGAAAAACTGTTTTTT	CATSDSRQGGEKLFF
TRBV19	NA	16	TRBJ1-5	few	TGTGCCAGTAGTATTGGGGGGGGGCAGGGGAGCCAGCCCCAGCATTTT	CASSIGGGQGSQPQHF
TRBV5-3	TRBD1	13	TRBJ1-5	NA	TGTGCCAGAAGCTCACAGGGGAATCAGCCCCAGCATTTT	CARSSQGNQPQHF
TRBV28	NA	11	TRBJ1-5	NA	TGTGCCAGCAGCACCAATCAGCCCCAGCATTTT	CASSTNQPQHF
TRBV28	TRBD1	16	TRBJ1-5	NA	TGTGCCAGCAGTTTTCGGGACAGCTATAGCAATCAGCCCCAGCATTTT	CASSFRDSYSNQPQHF
TRBV28	NA	14	TRBJ1-5	once	TGTGCCAGCAGTTTCGGCCAGCTCAATCAGCCCCAGCATTTT	CASSFGQLNQPQHF
TRBV7-2	NA	13	TRBJ1-1	NA	TGTGCCAGCAGCTTAGCCGCGAACACTGAAGCTTTCTTT	CASSLAANTEAFF
TRBV12-3/TRBV12-4	NA	12	TRBJ2-1	NA	TGTGCCATCTCCTCCTCCTACAATGAGCAGTTCTTC	CAISSSYNEQFF